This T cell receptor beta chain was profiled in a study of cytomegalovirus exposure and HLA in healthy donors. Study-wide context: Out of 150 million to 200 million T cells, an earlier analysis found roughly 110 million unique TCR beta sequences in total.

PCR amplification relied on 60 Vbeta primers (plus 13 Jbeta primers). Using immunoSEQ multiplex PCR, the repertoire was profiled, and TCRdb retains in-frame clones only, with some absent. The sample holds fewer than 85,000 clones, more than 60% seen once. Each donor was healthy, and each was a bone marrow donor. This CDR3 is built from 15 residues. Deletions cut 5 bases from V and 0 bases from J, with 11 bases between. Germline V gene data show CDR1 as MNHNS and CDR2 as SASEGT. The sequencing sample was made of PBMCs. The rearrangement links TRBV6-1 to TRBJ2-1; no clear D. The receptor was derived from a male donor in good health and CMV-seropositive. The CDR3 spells CASSSTHSSYNEQFF. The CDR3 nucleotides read TGTGCCAGCAGTTCGACCCACAGCTCCTACAATGAGCAGTTCTTC.